This T cell receptor beta chain derives from a study of T cell responses to AZD1222 COVID-19 vaccine. Study conclusions and caveats: Baseline seropositivity characterized only six AZD1222 recipients. Clonal diversity may have been underestimated in mostly white British donors. Unmutated variant regions are reportedly the target of nearly half of TCRs that are spike-specific. None of the repertoires were sampled until the peak T cell response had passed.

Sequencing used immunoSEQ multiplex PCR; TCRdb keeps in-frame clones, though not all of them. The table includes just under 150,000 clones, 88% detected once. As to this clone: Its antigen remains unknown.

This CDR3 region has 15 residues. The V gene lost 2 bases and the J gene lost 2 bases, with 12 bases spanning the gap. CDR1 is SGHTA and CDR2 is FQGTGA in the germline V gene. The sequence was obtained from an adult who received the MenACWY meningococcal vaccine as a control. The V call is TRBV7-3, the J call TRBJ1-1, with D uncertain. The sample in question was peripheral blood, obtained 28 days after the second dose of the MenACWY control vaccine. The CDR3 coding sequence is TGTGCCAGCAGCTTAGTCTCGGGGATCAACACTGAAGCTTTCTTT. Protein sequence: CASSLVSGINTEAFF.